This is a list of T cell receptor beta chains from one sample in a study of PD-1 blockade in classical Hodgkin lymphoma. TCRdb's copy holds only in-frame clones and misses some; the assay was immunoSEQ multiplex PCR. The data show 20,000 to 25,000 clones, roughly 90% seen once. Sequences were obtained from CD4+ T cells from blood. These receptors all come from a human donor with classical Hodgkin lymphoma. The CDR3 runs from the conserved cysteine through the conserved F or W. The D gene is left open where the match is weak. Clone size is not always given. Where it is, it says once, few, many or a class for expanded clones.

TGCGCCAGCAGCTACTCGGATACGCAGTATTTT	CASSYSDTQYF	NA	TRBV5-1	TRBJ2-3	NA
TGTGCCACCAGCCCGGGACCGAAGGGGATGAACACTGAAGCTTTCTTT	CATSPGPKGMNTEAFF	NA	TRBV19	TRBJ1-1	NA
TGCGCCAGCAGTGGGGCATCAGGGATCACCTACGAGCAGTACTTC	CASSGASGITYEQYF	NA	TRBV5-1	TRBJ2-7	NA
TGTGCCAGCAGGACAGGAGACGGGGGACCATACGAGCAGTACTTC	CASRTGDGGPYEQYF	NA	TRBV2	TRBJ2-7	NA
TGCGCCAGCAGCACCGGACTAGCGGTAGCCAAAAACATTCAGTACTTC	CASSTGLAVAKNIQYF	NA	TRBV5-1	TRBJ2-4	TRBD2
TGTGCCAGCAGCCCAGCGGGGGGCAATCAGCCCCAGCATTTT	CASSPAGGNQPQHF	NA	TRBV7-9	TRBJ1-5	NA
TGTGCCAGCGGGGCGGGGGTCACCGGGGAGCTGTTTTTT	CASGAGVTGELFF	NA	TRBV6-5	TRBJ2-2	TRBD2
TGTGCCAGCAGCTTAGGCAATTCACCCCTCCACTTT	CASSLGNSPLHF	few	TRBV7-9	TRBJ1-6	NA
TGTGCCAGCTCACCCGAACGGGGGGCCCTCACAGATACGCAGTATTTT	CASSPERGALTDTQYF	NA	TRBV18	TRBJ2-3	NA
TGTGCCAGTAATATGGGGTTGGGTGAGACCCAGTACTTC	CASNMGLGETQYF	NA	TRBV19	TRBJ2-5	NA
TGTGCCACCAGCAGAGCGAGGCTTTCGAACACTGAAGCTTTCTTT	CATSRARLSNTEAFF	NA	TRBV15	TRBJ1-1	NA
TGTGCCTGGAGTGTGACTGAAGGAAACACCATATATTTT	CAWSVTEGNTIYF	NA	TRBV30	TRBJ1-3	NA
TGTGCCAGCAGCCTGGGCCCCACCCCAGGGGAGCAGTTCTTC	CASSLGPTPGEQFF	NA	TRBV5-5	TRBJ2-1	NA
TGTGCCAGCAGTTTCCTACAGGGGAACGGCTACACCTTC	CASSFLQGNGYTF	NA	TRBV27	TRBJ1-2	TRBD1
TGTGCCAGCAGCTTAGTCATCCGGGGGCGAGTTCCCGGGGAGCTGTTTTTT	CASSLVIRGRVPGELFF	NA	TRBV13	TRBJ2-2	NA
TGTGCCAGCATTGAGGAGTTGGACACTGAAGCTTTCTTT	CASIEELDTEAFF	few	TRBV6-1	TRBJ1-1	NA
TGTGCCAGCAGTTTTCTGATCTCTGGGGGCATGAACACTGAAGCTTTCTTT	CASSFLISGGMNTEAFF	once	TRBV27	TRBJ1-1	NA
TGTGCCAGCAGCGAAGCGGGGGGGCTCAATGAGCAGTTCTTC	CASSEAGGLNEQFF	NA	TRBV9	TRBJ2-1	TRBD2
TGTGCCAGCAGTTTACTTAACAGGGGGTGGTACGAGCAGTACTTC	CASSLLNRGWYEQYF	NA	TRBV28	TRBJ2-7	TRBD1
TGTGCCAGCAGCTTAAGTTATCGGGTTCCCCCAGAGACCCAGTACTTC	CASSLSYRVPPETQYF	NA	TRBV7-9	TRBJ2-5	NA
TGTGCCTGCCTGGAGGCCTGGGTTCCTAGCTCTGGAAACACCATATATTTT	CACLEAWVPSSGNTIYF	NA	TRBV7-8	TRBJ1-3	NA
TGTGCCAGCAGATCCCGACTAGCCCTGGCAGATACGCAGTATTTT	CASRSRLALADTQYF	NA	TRBV6-5	TRBJ2-3	TRBD2
TGTGCCAGCAGTTCCCTAACCGAGCAGTACTTC	CASSSLTEQYF	NA	TRBV6-6	TRBJ2-7	NA
TGTGCCAGCAGCTTAGGGGACCAGCCCCAGCATTTT	CASSLGDQPQHF	once	TRBV7-8	TRBJ1-5	NA
TGTGCCAGCAGCTTCCAGGGCCGGGAGACCCAGTACTTC	CASSFQGRETQYF	NA	TRBV7-2	TRBJ2-5	NA
TGTGCCAGCAGCCAGGGGACGGGAGGAGAGACCCAGTACTTC	CASSQGTGGETQYF	NA	TRBV4-2	TRBJ2-5	TRBD2
TGTGCCAGCAGCCCCCACAGGGGGTGGACTAATGAAAAACTGTTTTTT	CASSPHRGWTNEKLFF	NA	TRBV11-2	TRBJ1-4	TRBD1
TGTGCCAGCAGTTACTCTCGGACCACGGGGTACGAGCAGTACTTC	CASSYSRTTGYEQYF	NA	TRBV6-5	TRBJ2-7	NA
TGTGCCAGCAAGGGACAGAGCTATGGCTACACCTTC	CASKGQSYGYTF	NA	TRBV6-1	TRBJ1-2	TRBD1
TGCGCCAGCAGCGGCGGGGGGGCAGGATACGAGCAGTACTTC	CASSGGGAGYEQYF	NA	TRBV5-1	TRBJ2-7	TRBD2
TGTGCCTGGAGTGTACAGGGGGTTAGTTCCTATAATTCACCCCTCCACTTT	CAWSVQGVSSYNSPLHF	NA	TRBV30	TRBJ1-6	TRBD1
TGTGCCAGCAGCCAATCCCCCCGGGGGAGCTCCTACGAGCAGTACTTC	CASSQSPRGSSYEQYF	NA	TRBV11-2	TRBJ2-7	NA
TGTGCCAGCAGCCGTAGCGGGATCTCCTACGAGCAGTACTTC	CASSRSGISYEQYF	NA	TRBV27	TRBJ2-7	TRBD2
TGTGCCAGCAGTTTATTCGGGACTAGCGGGAGTTCTCGAGAGACCCAGTACTTC	CASSLFGTSGSSRETQYF	NA	TRBV28	TRBJ2-5	TRBD2
TGCGCCAGCAGCTTGCAGGGATCTGAAAACACCATATATTTT	CASSLQGSENTIYF	NA	TRBV5-1	TRBJ1-3	NA
TGCGCCAGCAGCTTGGTGGGAGGTGGCTACACCTTC	CASSLVGGGYTF	NA	TRBV5-1	TRBJ1-2	NA